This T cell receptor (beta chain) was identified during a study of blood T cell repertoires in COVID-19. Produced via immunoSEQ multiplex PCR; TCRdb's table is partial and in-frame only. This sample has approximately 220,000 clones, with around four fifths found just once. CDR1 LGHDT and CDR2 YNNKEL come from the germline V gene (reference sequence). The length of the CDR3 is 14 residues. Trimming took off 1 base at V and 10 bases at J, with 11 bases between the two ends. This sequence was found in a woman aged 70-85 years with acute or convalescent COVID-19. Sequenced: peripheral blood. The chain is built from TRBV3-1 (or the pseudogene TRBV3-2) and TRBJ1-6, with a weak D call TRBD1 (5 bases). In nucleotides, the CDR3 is TGTGCCAGCAGCCAAGGACAGTTATTATCACCCCTCCACTTT. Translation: CASSQGQLLSPLHF.